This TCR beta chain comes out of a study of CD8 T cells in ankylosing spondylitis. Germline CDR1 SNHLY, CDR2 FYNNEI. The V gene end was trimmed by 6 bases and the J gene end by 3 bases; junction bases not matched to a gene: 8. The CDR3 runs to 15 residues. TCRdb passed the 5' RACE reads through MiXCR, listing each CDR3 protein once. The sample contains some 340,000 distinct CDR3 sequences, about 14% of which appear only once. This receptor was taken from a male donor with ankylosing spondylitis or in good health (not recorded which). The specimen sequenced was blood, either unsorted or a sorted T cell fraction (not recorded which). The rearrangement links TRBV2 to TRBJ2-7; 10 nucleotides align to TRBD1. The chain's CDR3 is CASSLDRGLDYEQYF. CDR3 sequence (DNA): TGTGCCAGCAGCCTTGACAGGGGGCTTGACTACGAGCAGTACTTC.